The 15 T cell receptor beta chains below come from one sample, sequenced in a study of T-cell memory formation after mild COVID-19. TCRdb re-analysed the 5' RACE reads in MiXCR, keeping a single row per CDR3 protein. The sample carries roughly 510,000 distinct CDR3 sequences, 15% to 20% recorded once. The specimen was PBMCs or a T cell subset sorted from them (not recorded which). The receptors derive from an adult woman who had mild COVID-19 (a few samples of this study predate the infection). Cell type and time point are not known.

The rearrangement uses TRBV19 and TRBJ2-1; no clear D. In germline, CDR1 is LNHDA, CDR2 SQIVND (reference sequence). This CDR3 is built from 14 residues. Trimming left V 7 bases short and J 8 bases short, with 18 bases between. The CDR3 DNA sequence: TGTGCCAGTAAGGAGACCCTCAACTTTGATGAGCAGTTCTTC. Amino acid sequence: CASKETLNFDEQFF.

J is TRBJ2-7 and V is TRBV20-1; D remains unclear. The V and J ends lost 6 bases and 7 bases respectively, with 13 bases between them. Germline loops: CDR1 DFQATT, CDR2 SNEGSKA (reference sequence). This CDR3 is 11 amino acids long. CDR3 in amino acids: CSARLEKEQYF. The CDR3 nucleotides are TGCAGTGCCCGACTGGAGAAGGAGCAGTACTTC.

This clonotype was counted between two and nine times. This rearrangement joins TRBV7-3 to TRBJ1-6; 8 nucleotides align to TRBD1. V lost 2 bases and J lost 12; bases outside the gene matches: 12. The germline V gene encodes CDR1 SGHTA and CDR2 FQGTGA. CDR3 length: 16 residues. The DNA of the CDR3 is TGTGCCAGCAGCTTAGGTACTGGACAGGGCCGGGGACCCCTCCACTTT. Translating it yields CASSLGTGQGRGPLHF.

This clonotype was seen only a few times. This sequence joins TRBV5-1 and TRBJ1-5, with 8 bases identical to TRBD1. The CDR3 is 15 residues long. J was trimmed by 2 bases and V by 5 bases; bases with no gene match: 6. Per germline, CDR1 SGHRS and CDR2 YFSETQ. The CDR3 bases are TGCGCCAGCAGGCTGGGGACAGGAGGCAATCAGCCCCAGCATTTT. The encoded protein is CASRLGTGGNQPQHF.

V gene TRBV2 combines with J gene TRBJ1-6, with D tentatively TRBD1 (6 bases). V was cut by 5 bases and J by 12 bases, with 26 bases left in between. CDR3 length: 17 residues. Germline V gene lookup returns CDR1 SNHLY and CDR2 FYNNEI. The CDR3 spells CASSPGGWGTPGRPLHF. As DNA, the CDR3 is TGTGCCAGCAGTCCCGGAGGGTGGGGGACACCAGGAAGACCCCTCCACTTT.

Of note for this clonotype: At one end, the junction sequence differs from germline, possibly due to a read error. The chain is built from TRBV11-3 and TRBJ1-2; TRBD1 agrees at 8 bases. The CDR3 sequence is 14 residues long. Germline V gene lookup returns CDR1 SGHNT and CDR2 YENEEA. CDR3: CASSLNSGGYCYTF. The DNA for the CDR3 is TGTGCCAGCAGCTTAAATTCAGGGGGCTATTGCTACACCTTC.

V usage is TRBV7-6 and J usage is TRBJ2-5; D is unresolved. The ends were cut back, 5 bases at V and 2 bases at J, with 9 bases in the middle. Germline-derived CDR1 and CDR2 are SGHVS and FNYEAQ. The CDR3 is 13 amino acids. The CDR3 sequence: CASSPELQETQYF. The CDR3 DNA is TGTGCCAGCAGCCCCGAGCTTCAAGAGACCCAGTACTTC.

This clonotype appeared a few times. V gene TRBV9 combines with J gene TRBJ1-2; TRBD1 agrees at 11 bases. This CDR3 is built from 15 residues. From germline, CDR1 is SGDLS and CDR2 YYNGEE. V lost 4 bases, J lost 8 bases, and 10 bases stayed unmatched. As DNA, the CDR3 is TGTGCCAGCAGCTCCCGGGACAGGGGGATCCTGGGCTACACCTTC. As protein: CASSSRDRGILGYTF.

This clonotype was observed a handful of times. J is TRBJ1-1 and V is TRBV6-4; D ambiguous. V was clipped by 3 bases and J by 1 base, with 15 bases between them. There are 16 residues in the CDR3. From germline, CDR1 is MRHNA and CDR2 SNTAGT. The CDR3 DNA reads TGTGCCAGCAGTGAGCGGGCAGGAGAGCAGAACACTGAAGCTTTCTTT. Translating gives CASSERAGEQNTEAFF.

This clonotype came up a few times. The chain employs TRBV29-1 and TRBJ1-1, with a tentative D call TRBD1 (5 bases). The CDR3 is 14 residues long. Germline assignment: CDR1 SQVTM and CDR2 ANQGSEA. Trimming took 6 bases from V and 0 from J, leaving 14 bases between them. The CDR3 reads CSVSPGRMNTEAFF. The CDR3 DNA follows: TGCAGCGTGTCCCCGGGACGGATGAACACTGAAGCTTTCTTT.

This clonotype was seen many times. The chain uses TRBV29-1 and TRBJ2-4; TRBD1 aligns across 11 bases. CDR1 SQVTM and CDR2 ANQGSEA come from the germline V gene. CDR3 length: 14 residues. Germline trimming cut 4 bases from V and 11 bases from J; bases unmatched to any gene: 10. CDR3 region: CSVATGTGGLVQYF. Written as DNA, the CDR3 is TGCAGCGTTGCAACCGGGACAGGGGGTTTAGTTCAGTACTTC.

Here the CDR3 reads CASSPQEESPYEQYF. The DNA of the CDR3 is TGTGCCAGCAGCCCACAGGAAGAGTCCCCCTACGAGCAGTACTTC. This sequence joins TRBV7-9 and TRBJ2-7; maybe TRBD1 (5 bases). Germline assignment: CDR1 SEHNR and CDR2 FQNEAQ (reference sequence). The CDR3 loop spans 15 amino acids. V was pared by 5 bases and J by 2 bases, with 16 bases between.

This chain links TRBV12-3 or TRBV12-4 with TRBJ1-5; no clear D. V was shortened by 5 bases and J by 3 bases, with 11 bases between the two germline ends. CDR3 size: 14 residues. The chain's CDR3 is CASSKAVLNQPQHF. Written as DNA, the CDR3 is TGTGCCAGCAGTAAAGCGGTCCTCAATCAGCCCCAGCATTTT.

This clonotype has a handful of counts. The chain carries TRBV6-1 and TRBJ2-1; no clear D. CDR1 is MNHNS, CDR2 SASEGT, per germline. Trimming pared 5 bases from V and 2 bases from J, leaving 19 bases between. This CDR3 contains 17 residues. CDR3 nucleotides: TGTGCCAGCAGTAATCAGGACCTTCCGCCCCCCTACAATGAGCAGTTCTTC. It yields the protein CASSNQDLPPPYNEQFF.

The CDR3 reads CASSPGGGPDTQYF. Written as DNA, the CDR3 is TGTGCCAGCTCCCCAGGGGGCGGGCCAGATACGCAGTATTTT. This chain links TRBV18 with TRBJ2-3; 8 bases fit TRBD1. J lost 4 bases, V lost 6 bases, and 6 bases had no gene match. The length of the CDR3 is 14 residues. Germline values: CDR1 KGHSH, CDR2 LQKENI.